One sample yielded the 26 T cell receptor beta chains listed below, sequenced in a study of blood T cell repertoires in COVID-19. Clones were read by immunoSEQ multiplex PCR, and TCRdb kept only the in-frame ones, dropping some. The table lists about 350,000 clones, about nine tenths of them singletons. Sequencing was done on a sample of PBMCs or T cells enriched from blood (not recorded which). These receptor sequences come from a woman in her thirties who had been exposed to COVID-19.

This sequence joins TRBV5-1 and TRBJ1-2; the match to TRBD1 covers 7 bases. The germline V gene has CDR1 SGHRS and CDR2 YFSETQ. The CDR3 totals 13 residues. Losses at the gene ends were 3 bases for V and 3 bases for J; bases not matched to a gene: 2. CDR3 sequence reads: CASSSQGDYGYTF. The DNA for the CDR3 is TGCGCCAGCAGCTCCCAGGGGGACTATGGCTACACCTTC. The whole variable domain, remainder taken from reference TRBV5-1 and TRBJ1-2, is KAGVTQTPRYLIKTRGQQVTLSCSPISGHRSVSWYQQTPGQGLQFLFEYFSETQRNKGNFPGRFSGRQFSNSRSEMNVSTLELGDSALYLCASSSQGDYGYTFGSGTRLTVV.

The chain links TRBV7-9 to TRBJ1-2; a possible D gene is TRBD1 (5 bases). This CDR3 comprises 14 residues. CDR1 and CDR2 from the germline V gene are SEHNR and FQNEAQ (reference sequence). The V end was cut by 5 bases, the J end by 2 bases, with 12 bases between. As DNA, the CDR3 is TGTGCCAGCAGCCGACCGACAGCCAACTATGGCTACACCTTC. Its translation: CASSRPTANYGYTF.

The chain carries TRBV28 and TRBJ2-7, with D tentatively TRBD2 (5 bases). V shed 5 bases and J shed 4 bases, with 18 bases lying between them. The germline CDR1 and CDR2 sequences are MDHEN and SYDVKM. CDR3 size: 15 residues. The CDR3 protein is CASSPGSLGLYEQYF. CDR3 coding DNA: TGTGCCAGCAGTCCGGGATCGCTAGGTTTGTACGAGCAGTACTTC.

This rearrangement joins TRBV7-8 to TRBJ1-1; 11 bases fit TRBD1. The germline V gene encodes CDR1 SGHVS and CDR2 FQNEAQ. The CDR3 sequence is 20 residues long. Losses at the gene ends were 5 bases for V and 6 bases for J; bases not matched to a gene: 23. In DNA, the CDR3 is TGTGCCAGCAGCACCCGGGACAGGGGGATCATGGGTGGAAACACCCCTGAAGCTTTCTTT. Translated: CASSTRDRGIMGGNTPEAFF.

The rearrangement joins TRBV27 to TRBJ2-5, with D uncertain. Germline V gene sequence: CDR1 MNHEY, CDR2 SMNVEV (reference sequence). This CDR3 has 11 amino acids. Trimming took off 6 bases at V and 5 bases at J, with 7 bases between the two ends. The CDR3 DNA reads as TGTGCCAGCAGGGCCAGGGAGACCCAGTACTTC. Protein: CASRARETQYF.

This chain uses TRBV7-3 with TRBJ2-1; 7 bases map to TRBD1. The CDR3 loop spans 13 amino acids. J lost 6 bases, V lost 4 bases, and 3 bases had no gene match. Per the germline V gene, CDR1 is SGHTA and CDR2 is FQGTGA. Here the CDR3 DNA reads TGTGCCAGCAGCTCACAGGGGACCAATGAGCAGTTCTTC. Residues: CASSSQGTNEQFF.

CDR3 nucleotide sequence: TGCGCCAGCAGCTTACAGGGGACGGAGACCCAGTACTTC. It yields the protein CASSLQGTETQYF. The V and J genes are TRBV5-1 and TRBJ2-5, with TRBD1 matching 7 bases. J gave up 5 bases and V 2 bases, and 3 bases lay outside the gene matches. The CDR3 contains 13 residues. The germline CDR1 and CDR2 sequences are SGHRS and YFSETQ.

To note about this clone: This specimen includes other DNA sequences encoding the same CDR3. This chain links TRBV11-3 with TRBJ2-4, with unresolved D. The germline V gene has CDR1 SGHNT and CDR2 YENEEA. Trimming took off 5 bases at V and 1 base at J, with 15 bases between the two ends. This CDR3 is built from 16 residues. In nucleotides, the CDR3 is TGTGCCAGCAGCCCCAGAGACCCGCGGGCCAAAAACATTCAGTACTTC. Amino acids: CASSPRDPRAKNIQYF. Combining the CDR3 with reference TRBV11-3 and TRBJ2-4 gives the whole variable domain EAGVVQSPRYKIIEKKQPVAFWCNPISGHNTLYWYLQNLGQGPELLIRYENEEAVDDSQLPKDRFSAERLKGVDSTLKIQPAELGDSAVYLCASSPRDPRAKNIQYFGAGTRLSVL.

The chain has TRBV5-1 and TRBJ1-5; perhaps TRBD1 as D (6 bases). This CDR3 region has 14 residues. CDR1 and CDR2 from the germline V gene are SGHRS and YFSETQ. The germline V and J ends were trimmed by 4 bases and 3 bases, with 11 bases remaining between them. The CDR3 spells CASSPGQPNQPQHF. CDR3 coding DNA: TGCGCCAGCAGCCCTGGACAGCCCAATCAGCCCCAGCATTTT.

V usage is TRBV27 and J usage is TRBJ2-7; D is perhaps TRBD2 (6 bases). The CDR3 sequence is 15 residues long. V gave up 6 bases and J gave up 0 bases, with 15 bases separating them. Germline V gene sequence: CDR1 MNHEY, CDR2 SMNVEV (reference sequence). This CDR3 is CASRQWGDGSYEQYF. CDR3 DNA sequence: TGTGCCAGCAGACAATGGGGGGACGGCTCCTACGAGCAGTACTTC.

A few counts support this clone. CDR3 amino acids: CAWSRGQTNTEAFF. The CDR3 bases are TGTGCCTGGAGTCGGGGACAGACGAACACTGAAGCTTTCTTT. V gene TRBV30 combines with J gene TRBJ1-1, with 7 bases identical to TRBD1. This CDR3 spans 14 amino acids. V lost 2 bases to trimming and J lost 1 base; unmatched junction nucleotides: 4. CDR1 is GTSNPN, CDR2 SVGIG, per germline (reference sequence).

The CDR3 coding sequence is TGTGCCAGCAGCCCGGGCGGGACCGGGGGTGAAAAACTGTTTTTT. This sequence encodes CASSPGGTGGEKLFF. The V call is TRBV28, the J call TRBJ1-4, with a possible D match to TRBD1 (5 bases). V lost 6 bases and J lost 7, with 18 bases in between. This CDR3 has 15 amino acids. Germline V gives CDR1 MDHEN, CDR2 SYDVKM.

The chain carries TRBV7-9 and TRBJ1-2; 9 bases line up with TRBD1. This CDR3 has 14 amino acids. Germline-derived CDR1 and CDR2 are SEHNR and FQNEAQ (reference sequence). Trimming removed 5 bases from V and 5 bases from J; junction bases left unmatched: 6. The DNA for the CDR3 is TGTGCCAGCAGCCCCGGACAGGGGTGGTATGGCTACACCTTC. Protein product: CASSPGQGWYGYTF. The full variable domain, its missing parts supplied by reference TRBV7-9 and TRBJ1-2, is DTGVSQNPRHKITKRGQNVTFRCDPISEHNRLYWYRQTLGQGPEFLTYFQNEAQLEKSRLLSDRFSAERPKGSFSTLEIQRTEQGDSAMYLCASSPGQGWYGYTFGSGTRLTVV.

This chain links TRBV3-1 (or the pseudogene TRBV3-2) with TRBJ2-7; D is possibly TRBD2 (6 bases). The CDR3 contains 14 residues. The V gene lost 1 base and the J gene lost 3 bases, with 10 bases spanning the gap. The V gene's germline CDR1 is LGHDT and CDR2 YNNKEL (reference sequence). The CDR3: CASSQVGGNYEQYF. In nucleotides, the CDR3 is TGTGCCAGCAGCCAAGTTGGCGGGAACTACGAGCAGTACTTC.

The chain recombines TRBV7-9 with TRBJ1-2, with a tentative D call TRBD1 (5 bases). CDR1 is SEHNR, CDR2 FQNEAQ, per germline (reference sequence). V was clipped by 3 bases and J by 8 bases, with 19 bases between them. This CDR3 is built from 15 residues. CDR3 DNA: TGTGCCAGCAGCTTGGCAGGGAGGAAAGACGGGGGCTACACCTTC. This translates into CASSLAGRKDGGYTF.

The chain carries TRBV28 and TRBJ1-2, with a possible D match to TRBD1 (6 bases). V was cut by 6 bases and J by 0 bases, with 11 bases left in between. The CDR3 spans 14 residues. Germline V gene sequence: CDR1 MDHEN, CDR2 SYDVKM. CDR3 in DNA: TGTGCCAGCAGCCTAGGGGGTTCTAACTATGGCTACACCTTC. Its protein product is CASSLGGSNYGYTF.

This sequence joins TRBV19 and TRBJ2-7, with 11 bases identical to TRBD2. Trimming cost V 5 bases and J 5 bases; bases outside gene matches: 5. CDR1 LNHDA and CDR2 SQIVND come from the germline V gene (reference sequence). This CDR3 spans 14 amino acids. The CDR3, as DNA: TGTGCCAGTAGTTTCGGACTAGCGGGCCACGAGCAGTACTTC. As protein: CASSFGLAGHEQYF.

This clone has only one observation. CDR3 loop: CASSLDRFHEQYF. The CDR3, as DNA: TGTGCCAGCAGCTTAGACAGGTTCCACGAGCAGTACTTC. The gene calls are TRBV7-2 and TRBJ2-7; possibly TRBD1 for D (5 bases). Trimming took off 1 base at V and 5 bases at J, with 9 bases between the two ends. This CDR3 is 13 amino acids long. CDR1 is SGHTA and CDR2 is FQGNSA in the germline V gene.

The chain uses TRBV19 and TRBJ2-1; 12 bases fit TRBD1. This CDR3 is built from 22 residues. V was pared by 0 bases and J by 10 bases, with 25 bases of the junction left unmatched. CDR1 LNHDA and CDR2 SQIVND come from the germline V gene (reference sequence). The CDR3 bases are TGTGCCAGTAGTATAGATTGGATCCGGTGGACGACCGGGACAGGGGGCTCCGGGGAGCAGTTCTTC. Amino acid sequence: CASSIDWIRWTTGTGGSGEQFF.

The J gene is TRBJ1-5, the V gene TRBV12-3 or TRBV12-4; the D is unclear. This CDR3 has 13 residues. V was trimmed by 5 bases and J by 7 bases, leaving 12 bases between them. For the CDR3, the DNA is TGTGCCAGCAGTCCCCGGAGAGGCCAGCCCCAGCATTTT. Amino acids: CASSPRRGQPQHF.

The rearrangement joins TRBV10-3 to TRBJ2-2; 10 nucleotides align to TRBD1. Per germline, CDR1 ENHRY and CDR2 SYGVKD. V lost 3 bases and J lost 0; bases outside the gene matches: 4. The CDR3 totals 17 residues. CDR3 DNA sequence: TGTGCCATCAGTGATACCGGGACAGGGGCGAACACCGGGGAGCTGTTTTTT. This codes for CAISDTGTGANTGELFF.

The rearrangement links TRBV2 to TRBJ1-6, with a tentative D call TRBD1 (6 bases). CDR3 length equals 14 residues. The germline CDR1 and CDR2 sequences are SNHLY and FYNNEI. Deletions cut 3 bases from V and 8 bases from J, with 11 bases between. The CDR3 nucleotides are TGTGCCAGCAGTGACGGCAGGGGTTATTCACCCCTCCACTTT. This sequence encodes CASSDGRGYSPLHF.

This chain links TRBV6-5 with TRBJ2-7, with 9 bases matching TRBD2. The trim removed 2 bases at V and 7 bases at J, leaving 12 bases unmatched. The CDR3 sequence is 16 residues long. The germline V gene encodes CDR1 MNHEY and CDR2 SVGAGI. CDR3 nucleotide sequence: TGTGCCAGCAGTTACGAGGGGCGGGAGGGCCGAAGGGAGCAGTACTTC. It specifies CASSYEGREGRREQYF.

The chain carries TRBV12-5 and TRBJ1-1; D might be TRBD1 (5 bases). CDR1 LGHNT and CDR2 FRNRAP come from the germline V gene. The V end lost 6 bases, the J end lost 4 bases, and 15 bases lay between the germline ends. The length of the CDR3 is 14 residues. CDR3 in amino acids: CASGPINGGTEAFF. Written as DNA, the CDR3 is TGTGCTAGTGGCCCGATAAACGGGGGCACTGAAGCTTTCTTT.

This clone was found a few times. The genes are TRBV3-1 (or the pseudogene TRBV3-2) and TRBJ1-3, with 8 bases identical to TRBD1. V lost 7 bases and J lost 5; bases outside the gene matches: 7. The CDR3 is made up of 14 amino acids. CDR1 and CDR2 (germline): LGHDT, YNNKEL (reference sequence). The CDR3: CASTQDRDRNTIYF. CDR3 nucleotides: TGTGCCAGCACCCAGGACAGGGATCGAAACACCATATATTTT.

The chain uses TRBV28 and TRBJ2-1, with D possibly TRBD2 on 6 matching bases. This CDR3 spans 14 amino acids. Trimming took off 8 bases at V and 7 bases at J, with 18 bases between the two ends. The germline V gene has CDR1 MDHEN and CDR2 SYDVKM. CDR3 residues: CASRGPGEVNEQFF. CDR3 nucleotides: TGTGCCAGCCGTGGACCGGGGGAGGTAAATGAGCAGTTCTTC.